A single sample gave rise to the 21 T cell receptor beta chains below, sequenced in a study of T cell changes during pregnancy in multiple sclerosis. Libraries were prepared by immunoSEQ multiplex PCR; TCRdb keeps only in-frame clonotypes and omits some of them. The sample consists of approximately 100,000 clones, about 90% of them appearing once. Sequenced here: peripheral blood, sampled before pregnancy. Source of these receptors: a female donor with multiple sclerosis, enrolled in a pregnancy study.

This sequence joins TRBV5-8 and TRBJ1-1; D unresolved. From germline, CDR1 is SGHTS and CDR2 YDEGEE. The CDR3 length is 13 residues. V lost 1 base and J 4 bases, leaving 8 bases between the germline ends. The CDR3 bases are TGTGCCAGCAGCTTGACGGAGGCCACTGAAGCTTTCTTT. Residues: CASSLTEATEAFF.

This chain uses TRBV7-9 with TRBJ2-1; TRBD2 is a possible D gene (5 bases). The germline CDR1 and CDR2 sequences are SEHNR and FQNEAQ (reference sequence). The CDR3 contains 16 residues. Trimming cost V 5 bases and J 3 bases, with 17 bases left between them. CDR3 region: CASSPRLQRVYNEQFF. CDR3 nucleotide sequence: TGTGCCAGCAGCCCGAGATTGCAGAGGGTCTACAATGAGCAGTTCTTC.

The rearrangement joins TRBV4-1 to TRBJ2-1; 12 nucleotides match TRBD2. The CDR3 length is 15 residues. V lost 6 bases to trimming and J lost 9 bases; unmatched junction nucleotides: 9. Germline V gene sequence: CDR1 MGHRA, CDR2 YSYEKL. This CDR3 reads CASSTLAGGPSEQFF. The CDR3 region has the DNA TGCGCCAGCAGTACTCTAGCGGGAGGGCCTAGTGAGCAGTTCTTC.

The V call is TRBV25-1, the J call TRBJ1-2; 8 bases are shared with TRBD1. The germline gives CDR1 MGHDK, CDR2 SYGVNS. The CDR3 contains 14 residues. Losses at the gene ends were 3 bases for V and 8 bases for J; bases not matched to a gene: 8. CDR3 loop: CASSDAGGLNGYTF. The CDR3 DNA sequence: TGTGCCAGCAGTGATGCAGGGGGCTTGAACGGCTACACCTTC.

This rearrangement joins TRBV7-9 to TRBJ2-1; D possibly corresponds to TRBD2 (6 bases). The CDR3 is 15 residues long. Germline V gene lookup returns CDR1 SEHNR and CDR2 FQNEAQ (reference sequence). The V gene lost 5 bases and the J gene lost 5 bases, with 16 bases spanning the gap. DNA of the CDR3: TGTGCCAGCAGCCTACTGTCGGGGGTAAACAATGAGCAGTTCTTC. Its translation is CASSLLSGVNNEQFF. Filled out from reference TRBV7-9 and TRBJ2-1, the complete variable domain reads DTGVSQNPRHKITKRGQNVTFRCDPISEHNRLYWYRQTLGQGPEFLTYFQNEAQLEKSRLLSDRFSAERPKGSFSTLEIQRTEQGDSAMYLCASSLLSGVNNEQFFGPGTRLTVL.

The J gene is TRBJ1-1, the V gene TRBV30, with a tentative D call TRBD1 (6 bases). V lost 3 bases and J 8 bases, leaving 10 bases between the germline ends. The CDR3 spans 11 residues. Germline-derived CDR1 and CDR2 are GTSNPN and SVGIG (reference sequence). In DNA form, the CDR3 reads TGTGCCTGGAGCAGGGGAGCAGAAGCTTTCTTT. Amino acids: CAWSRGAEAFF.

The chain uses TRBV2 and TRBJ2-6; D ambiguous. Trimming took 7 bases from V and 1 from J, leaving 8 bases between them. Germline assignment: CDR1 SNHLY and CDR2 FYNNEI. The CDR3 runs 14 residues. CDR3: CASTGLSGANVLTF. The CDR3 DNA sequence: TGTGCCAGCACTGGCCTTTCTGGGGCCAACGTCCTGACTTTC.

V is TRBV28 and J is TRBJ1-2, with a weak D call TRBD1 (5 bases). CDR1 is MDHEN, CDR2 SYDVKM, per germline. V was cut by 5 bases and J by 3 bases, with 13 bases left in between. The CDR3 sequence is 14 residues long. CDR3 residues: CASSLDPGYYGYTF. In DNA form, the CDR3 reads TGTGCCAGCAGTCTTGACCCAGGGTACTATGGCTACACCTTC.

This chain uses TRBV19 with TRBJ1-1; a possible D gene is TRBD1 (6 bases). There are 14 residues in the CDR3. Between the trimmed V and J ends, which lost 6 bases and 1 base, there was a span of 12 bases. Germline loops: CDR1 LNHDA, CDR2 SQIVND (reference sequence). CDR3 amino acids: CASSPRGWNTEAFF. The CDR3 nucleotides read TGTGCCAGTAGCCCCAGGGGATGGAACACTGAAGCTTTCTTT.

The V call is TRBV4-3, the J call TRBJ2-5, with D perhaps matching TRBD1 (5 bases). Trimming shortened V by 0 bases and J by 3 bases, and 14 bases separated the two germline ends. The CDR3 is 16 residues long. Germline V lookup: CDR1 LGHNA, CDR2 YSLEER. This CDR3 is CASSQDDAGREETQYF. The CDR3 DNA follows: TGCGCCAGCAGCCAAGATGACGCCGGCAGGGAAGAGACCCAGTACTTC.

A remark on this clone: This could be a read error, since a much larger clone is one nucleotide away. V and J are TRBV6-6 and TRBJ1-4; no definite D call. V lost 2 bases and J lost 8, with 6 bases in between. This CDR3 is 12 amino acids long. The germline gives CDR1 MNHNY, CDR2 SVGAGI (reference sequence). DNA for the CDR3: TGTGCCAGCAGTTACCCCGGGGAAAAACTGTTTTTT. Its protein is CASSYPGEKLFF.

The V call is TRBV18, the J call TRBJ2-2; 12 nucleotides agree with TRBD2. Germline CDR1 KGHSH, CDR2 LQKENI. CDR3 length: 16 residues. V gave up 5 bases and J gave up 6 bases; unmatched junction bases: 7. CDR3 region: CASSFRLAGVAGELFF. The CDR3 coding sequence is TGTGCCAGCTCATTCCGACTAGCGGGAGTGGCCGGGGAGCTGTTTTTT.

The chain carries TRBV11-3 and TRBJ1-5, with 7 positions matching TRBD1. V lost 5 bases to trimming and J lost 2 bases; unmatched junction nucleotides: 3. From germline, CDR1 is SGHNT and CDR2 YENEEA. The CDR3 runs 14 residues. The DNA for the CDR3 is TGTGCCAGCAGCCTAGGGACAGGCAATCAGCCCCAGCATTTT. Its translation is CASSLGTGNQPQHF.

The gene calls are TRBV25-1 and TRBJ2-7; the D gene is possibly TRBD2 (5 bases). The germline V gene encodes CDR1 MGHDK and CDR2 SYGVNS. There are 14 residues in the CDR3. Trimming removed 7 bases at V and 0 bases at J, with 13 bases between. CDR3 in amino acids: CASTSFGGSYEQYF. In nucleotides, the CDR3 is TGTGCCAGCACTTCTTTCGGAGGCTCCTACGAGCAGTACTTC.

The chain uses TRBV9 and TRBJ2-2; D remains ambiguous. The ends were cut back, 0 bases at V and 0 bases at J, with 12 bases in the middle. Germline-derived CDR1 and CDR2 are SGDLS and YYNGEE. The CDR3 consists of 17 residues. The CDR3 is CASSVAPALANTGELFF. CDR3 sequence (DNA): TGTGCCAGCAGCGTAGCTCCAGCGCTCGCGAACACCGGGGAGCTGTTTTTT.

The chain uses TRBV4-3 and TRBJ1-2, with D perhaps TRBD1 (5 bases). Trimming took off 0 bases at V and 2 bases at J, with 10 bases between the two ends. Germline loops: CDR1 LGHNA, CDR2 YSLEER. This CDR3 comprises 15 residues. CDR3 region: CASSQETVVNYGYTF. In DNA form, the CDR3 reads TGCGCCAGCAGCCAAGAGACAGTAGTAAACTATGGCTACACCTTC.

The chain combines TRBV11-2 with TRBJ2-1, with a tentative D call TRBD2 (5 bases). Trimming took 4 bases from V and 4 from J, leaving 14 bases between them. CDR1 and CDR2 (germline): SGHAT, FQNNGV. The CDR3 has 15 residues. Here the CDR3 DNA reads TGTGCCAGCAGCTCCGGACTTACCTATTACAATGAGCAGTTCTTC. Its protein product is CASSSGLTYYNEQFF.

The chain carries TRBV19 and TRBJ1-5, with 8 bases aligning to TRBD1. Germline V CDR1 and CDR2: LNHDA, SQIVND (reference sequence). The CDR3 has 15 residues. V lost 3 bases and J lost 7; bases outside the gene matches: 8. The CDR3 nucleotides are TGTGCCAGTAGTATTTGGACAGGGCGGGGGCAGCCCCAGCATTTT. This encodes CASSIWTGRGQPQHF. The variable domain in full, completed from reference TRBV19 and TRBJ1-5, reads DGGITQSPKYLFRKEGQNVTLSCEQNLNHDAMYWYRQDPGQGLRLIYYSQIVNDFQKGDIAEGYSVSREKKESFPLTVTSAQKNPTAFYLCASSIWTGRGQPQHFGDGTRLSIL.

The genes are TRBV5-1 and TRBJ2-3; TRBD2 matches 8 bases. The ends lost 2 bases at V and 6 bases at J; junction bases unmatched: 8. The germline V gene has CDR1 SGHRS and CDR2 YFSETQ. The CDR3 contains 15 residues. The CDR3 coding sequence is TGCGCCAGCAGCTTAGGGACTAGGGGTCATGATACGCAGTATTTT. As protein: CASSLGTRGHDTQYF.

Comments on this clone: It is likely a read error: a sequence one base away is far more abundant. The same CDR3 arises from other DNA sequences in this sample as well. The chain uses TRBV5-4 and TRBJ1-2, with D possibly matching TRBD1 (5 bases). The length of the CDR3 is 14 residues. The V gene lost 4 bases and the J gene lost 4 bases, with 14 bases spanning the gap. Germline lookup yields CDR1 SGHNT and CDR2 YYREEE (reference sequence). CDR3 nucleotides: TGTGCCAGCAGCCAAGAAGCAGGGTCCTATGGCTACACCTTC. Translating it yields CASSQEAGSYGYTF. Based on the CDR3 plus reference TRBV5-4 and TRBJ1-2, the full variable domain is ETGVTQSPTHLIKTRGQQVTLRCSSQSGHNTVSWYQQALGQGPQFIFQYYREEENGRGNFPPRFSGLQFPNYSSELNVNALELDDSALYLCASSQEAGSYGYTFGSGTRLTVV.

The rearrangement joins TRBV7-2 to TRBJ2-7, with D perhaps TRBD2 (5 bases). CDR1 is SGHTA, CDR2 FQGNSA, per germline. V was pared by 5 bases and J by 2 bases, with 22 bases between. The CDR3 runs 17 residues. The CDR3 spells CASSQDVVARVPYEQYF. The CDR3 coding sequence is TGTGCCAGCAGCCAGGACGTGGTGGCGCGGGTCCCCTACGAGCAGTACTTC.